Reported below is one T cell receptor beta chain. The cohort comprised adults aged about 18 to 100 years residing in about 25 US areas. Cohort 3 recovery required two negative PCRs, clearance, or symptom resolution. The V segment lost 5 bases and the J segment 9 bases; nucleotides outside the gene matches: 4. Germline V CDR1 and CDR2: MDHEN, SYDVKM. The CDR3 is 12 amino acids. Original processing methods: Nucleated cell counts were estimated from reference gene primer amplification. Profiling relied on immunoSEQ multiplex PCR, and the TCRdb table lists in-frame clones only, not all of them. V and J calls and clone size are copied from that table; D and trimming were computed from the DNA. The sample includes almost 500,000 clones, roughly nine tenths of them seen just once. The data stem from a study of blood T cell repertoires in COVID-19. Looking at the study overall: Samples came from the United States, Italy and Spain, spanning acute and convalescent COVID-19.

The TCR originated in a woman in her sixties or seventies who had recovered from COVID-19. Sequencing used PBMCs or T cells enriched from blood (not recorded which). The chain uses TRBV28 and TRBJ2-1; 7 bases fit TRBD2. CDR3 DNA: TGTGCCAGCAGTACCGTAGCGGGTGAGCAGTTCTTC. This gives the protein CASSTVAGEQFF.